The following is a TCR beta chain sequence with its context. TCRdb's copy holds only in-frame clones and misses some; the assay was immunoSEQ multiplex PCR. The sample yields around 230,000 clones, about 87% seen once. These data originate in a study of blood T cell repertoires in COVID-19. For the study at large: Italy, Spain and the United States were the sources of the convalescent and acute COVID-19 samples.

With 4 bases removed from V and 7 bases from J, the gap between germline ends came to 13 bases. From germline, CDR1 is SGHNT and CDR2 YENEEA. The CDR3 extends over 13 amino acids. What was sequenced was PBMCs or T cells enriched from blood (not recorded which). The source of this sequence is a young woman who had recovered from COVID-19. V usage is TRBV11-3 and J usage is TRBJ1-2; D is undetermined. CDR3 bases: TGTGCCAGCAGCTATGACAAAGAGTGTGGCTACACCTTC. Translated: CASSYDKECGYTF.